What follows are 8 T cell receptor beta chains derived from one specimen sequenced in a study of T cell changes during pregnancy in multiple sclerosis (dated by TCRdb to between 2018 and 2021). The protocol used for the library was the immunoSEQ multiplex PCR assay. TCRdb re-hosts the immuneACCESS table, in-frame sequences only. Its copies lack some clones; in the studies checked, an unresolved V gene accounts for under half of them, and the cause for the rest is not known. This sample has some 59,000 clones in its table, and approximately 90% of those were observed once. Of the sample, 1% to 1.5% is held by the ten largest clones. The sample was peripheral blood, taken in the second trimester of pregnancy. Receptor source: a female donor with multiple sclerosis, enrolled in a pregnancy study.

V and J are TRBV18 and TRBJ2-2; possible D gene TRBD2, 5 bases. The CDR3 consists of 16 residues. Germline V gene data show CDR1 as KGHSH and CDR2 as LQKENI. V was trimmed by 3 bases and J by 7 bases, leaving 18 bases between them. The CDR3 DNA sequence: TGTGCCAGCTCACCTGAGGGATCGGGCCCAGGCGGGGAGCTGTTTTTT. This encodes CASSPEGSGPGGELFF.

The V call is TRBV5-1, the J call TRBJ1-5; D is unresolved. The CDR3 has 13 amino acids. The V gene's germline CDR1 is SGHRS and CDR2 YFSETQ. Trimming removed 0 bases at V and 7 bases at J, with 8 bases between. CDR3 loop: CASSLGGSQPQHF. CDR3 bases: TGCGCCAGCAGCTTGGGAGGGAGCCAGCCCCAGCATTTT.

The CDR3 protein is CASSPVAQGGTEAFF. The CDR3 DNA is TGCGCCAGCAGCCCTGTCGCGCAGGGGGGAACTGAAGCTTTCTTT. The chain combines TRBV5-1 with TRBJ1-1, with TRBD1 matching 7 bases. Germline V CDR1 and CDR2: SGHRS, YFSETQ. V trimming: 4 bases; J trimming: 5 bases; junction bases outside the gene matches: 11. This CDR3 region has 15 residues.

The rearrangement links TRBV11-2 to TRBJ2-3; 8 nucleotides line up with TRBD1. V gave up 8 bases and J gave up 3 bases; unmatched junction bases: 7. The germline V gene has CDR1 SGHAT and CDR2 FQNNGV. This CDR3 is 14 amino acids long. The CDR3 here is CASGRTGITDTQYF. The CDR3 DNA is TGTGCCAGCGGACGGACAGGGATAACAGATACGCAGTATTTT.

Only one count was recorded for this clone. V usage is TRBV28 and J usage is TRBJ2-1; the D gene is possibly TRBD2 (5 bases). The CDR3 consists of 16 residues. The V gene's germline CDR1 is MDHEN and CDR2 SYDVKM. Trimming removed 3 bases from V and 1 base from J, with 13 bases in between. The CDR3 sequence is CASSFGSGLSYNEQFF. CDR3 coding DNA: TGTGCCAGCAGTTTTGGGTCGGGGTTATCCTACAATGAGCAGTTCTTC.

This clone was counted once. The rearrangement joins TRBV4-2 to TRBJ2-1; 7 bases are a match to TRBD2. The CDR3 runs to 17 residues. Germline values: CDR1 LGHNA, CDR2 YNFKEQ. V lost 3 bases to trimming and J lost 0 bases; unmatched junction nucleotides: 8. DNA for the CDR3: TGTGCCAGCAGCCAGGCGGGGGTCAGTTTCTCCTACAATGAGCAGTTCTTC. Encoded protein: CASSQAGVSFSYNEQFF.

V gene TRBV19 combines with J gene TRBJ2-7, with D tentatively TRBD1 (5 bases). V lost 5 bases and J 2 bases, leaving 7 bases between the germline ends. Germline V gene sequence: CDR1 LNHDA, CDR2 SQIVND (reference sequence). The CDR3 consists of 12 residues. CDR3 DNA: TGTGCCAGTAGTCAGGGCACCTACGAGCAGTACTTC. It translates to CASSQGTYEQYF. Together with reference TRBV19 and TRBJ2-7, the CDR3 gives the full variable domain: DGGITQSPKYLFRKEGQNVTLSCEQNLNHDAMYWYRQDPGQGLRLIYYSQIVNDFQKGDIAEGYSVSREKKESFPLTVTSAQKNPTAFYLCASSQGTYEQYFGPGTRLTVT.

The V call is TRBV4-1, the J call TRBJ2-7, with 12 bases matching TRBD1. J gave up 7 bases and V 1 base, and 2 bases lay outside the gene matches. The CDR3 contains 14 residues. CDR1 MGHRA and CDR2 YSYEKL come from the germline V gene. CDR3 DNA: TGCGCCAGCAGCCAAGGGGACAGGGGGCATGAGCAGTACTTC. Translation: CASSQGDRGHEQYF.